This entry lists 26 T cell receptor beta chains sequenced from one sample in a study of T cell responses to AZD1222 COVID-19 vaccine. Produced via immunoSEQ multiplex PCR; TCRdb's table is partial and in-frame only. The sample carries some 100,000 clones, 88% recorded once. The sequences come from peripheral blood, collected on day 0 of AZD1222 vaccination. Receptor source: an adult in good health.

The V and J genes are TRBV3-1 (or the pseudogene TRBV3-2) and TRBJ1-2, with D perhaps TRBD1 (6 bases). V was pared by 8 bases and J by 4 bases, with 14 bases between. Per the germline V gene, CDR1 is LGHDT and CDR2 is YNNKEL (reference sequence). The CDR3 extends over 13 amino acids. Written as DNA, the CDR3 is TGTGCCAGCTGGAGTACAGGGACCTATGGCTACACCTTC. The encoded protein is CASWSTGTYGYTF.

The gene calls are TRBV5-1 and TRBJ1-1, with D hard to call. This CDR3 has 14 residues. Germline assignment: CDR1 SGHRS and CDR2 YFSETQ. V was shortened by 0 bases and J by 0 bases, with 6 bases between the two germline ends. CDR3 sequence (DNA): TGCGCCAGCAGCTTGGGTGTTTTGAACACTGAAGCTTTCTTT. It is translated as CASSLGVLNTEAFF.

This clone is a singleton in its sample. An end of the junction does not agree with germline; a read error may underlie this. This chain links TRBV10-3 with TRBJ2-5; D is possibly TRBD1 or TRBD2 (5 bases each). CDR3 length equals 14 residues. From germline, CDR1 is ENHRY and CDR2 SYGVKD. CDR3 protein: CAISEGWDQGTQYF. DNA for the CDR3: TGTGCCATCAGCGAGGGGTGGGACCAAGGGACCCAGTACTTC.

CDR3 residues: CASSVGTANYGYTF. The CDR3, as DNA: TGCGCCAGCAGCGTCGGGACAGCTAACTATGGCTACACCTTC. The rearrangement uses TRBV5-1 and TRBJ1-2; TRBD1 matches at 7 bases. The CDR3 runs 14 residues. The V gene end was trimmed by 4 bases and the J gene end by 0 bases; junction bases not matched to a gene: 3. Germline V gives CDR1 SGHRS, CDR2 YFSETQ. Supplemented by reference TRBV5-1 and TRBJ1-2, the full variable domain reads KAGVTQTPRYLIKTRGQQVTLSCSPISGHRSVSWYQQTPGQGLQFLFEYFSETQRNKGNFPGRFSGRQFSNSRSEMNVSTLELGDSALYLCASSVGTANYGYTFGSGTRLTVV.

J is TRBJ2-2 and V is TRBV3-1 (or the pseudogene TRBV3-2); 9 bases fit TRBD2. Germline CDR1 is LGHDT and CDR2 is YNNKEL (reference sequence). Trimming removed 1 base from V and 6 bases from J; junction bases left unmatched: 3. The CDR3 runs to 15 residues. CDR3 protein: CASSQAGGGAGELFF. CDR3 bases: TGTGCCAGCAGCCAAGCCGGCGGGGGGGCCGGGGAGCTGTTTTTT.

This rearrangement joins TRBV14 to TRBJ2-7; D is perhaps TRBD2 (5 bases). V was clipped by 4 bases and J by 4 bases, with 14 bases between them. The CDR3 contains 14 residues. Per the germline V gene, CDR1 is SGHDN and CDR2 is FVKESK. The CDR3 is CASSPYGVGYEQYV. The CDR3 bases are TGTGCCAGCAGCCCTTACGGGGTGGGGTACGAGCAGTACGTC.

The chain joins TRBV7-3 to TRBJ2-1, with D unresolved. V was clipped by 2 bases and J by 10 bases, with 9 bases between them. The CDR3 sequence is 12 residues long. Germline loops: CDR1 SGHTA, CDR2 FQGTGA. CDR3 sequence: CASSLGRQEQFF. Written as DNA, the CDR3 is TGTGCCAGCAGCTTAGGTCGGCAAGAGCAGTTCTTC.

The chain uses TRBV2 and TRBJ2-3, with 9 bases that match TRBD2. The germline CDR1 and CDR2 sequences are SNHLY and FYNNEI. V dropped 1 base and J dropped 4; count of bases not matched to a gene: 6. This CDR3 is built from 16 residues. CDR3 coding DNA: TGTGCCAGCAGTGAAGAGGAACTAGCGGGTCCAGATACGCAGTATTTT. Its protein product is CASSEEELAGPDTQYF.

This chain uses TRBV4-1 with TRBJ1-4, with a weak D call TRBD1 (6 bases). Germline V lookup: CDR1 MGHRA, CDR2 YSYEKL. V was shortened by 4 bases and J by 8 bases, with 17 bases between the two germline ends. This CDR3 is built from 15 residues. The CDR3 spells CASSPSQGQSEKLFF. DNA of the CDR3: TGCGCCAGCAGCCCCTCCCAGGGGCAGTCCGAAAAACTGTTTTTT.

J is TRBJ2-1 and V is TRBV9; the match to TRBD1 covers 10 bases. The V segment lost 3 bases and the J segment 8 bases; nucleotides outside the gene matches: 8. This CDR3 has 15 amino acids. Germline V gives CDR1 SGDLS, CDR2 YYNGEE. This chain's CDR3 is CASSARDRGSHEQFF. The DNA for the CDR3 is TGTGCCAGCAGCGCCCGGGACAGGGGTAGCCATGAGCAGTTCTTC.

The chain employs TRBV19 and TRBJ2-7; D gene ambiguous. Germline CDR1 LNHDA, CDR2 SQIVND (reference sequence). V shed 10 bases and J shed 0 bases, with 13 bases lying between them. CDR3 size: 13 residues. DNA for the CDR3: TGTGCCACCTCGGTCCGGAACTCCTACGAGCAGTACTTC. This sequence encodes CATSVRNSYEQYF.

CDR3 protein: CASSQQGLAKNIQYF. DNA for the CDR3: TGTGCCAGCAGCCAACAGGGATTAGCCAAAAACATTCAGTACTTC. The chain is built from TRBV21-1 and TRBJ2-4; the D call TRBD1 from the table was never checked on the DNA. TRBV21-1 constitutes a pseudogene. The CDR3 totals 15 residues.

The chain combines TRBV7-9 with TRBJ1-6, with 9 positions matching TRBD1. Germline V gene data show CDR1 as SEHNR and CDR2 as FQNEAQ (reference sequence). CDR3 length equals 19 residues. V gave up 0 bases and J gave up 0 bases; unmatched junction bases: 6. CDR3 DNA: TGTGCCAGCAGCTTAGCCGCCGGGACAGGGAGCTCCTATAATTCACCCCTCCACTTT. Its translation is CASSLAAGTGSSYNSPLHF.

The gene calls are TRBV6-5 and TRBJ1-2, with 8 bases that match TRBD1. J was trimmed by 8 bases and V by 7 bases; bases with no gene match: 9. This CDR3 has 13 amino acids. Per germline, CDR1 MNHEY and CDR2 SVGAGI. CDR3: CASTDRGFGGYTF. CDR3 bases: TGTGCCAGCACCGACAGGGGTTTCGGCGGCTACACCTTC.

The V gene is TRBV9, the J gene TRBJ1-6, with D hard to call. Germline V gives CDR1 SGDLS, CDR2 YYNGEE. V lost 0 bases to trimming and J lost 7 bases, with 11 bases between them. The CDR3 runs 15 residues. The CDR3 DNA reads TGTGCCAGCAGCGTAGTATCAAGTAGAAATTCACCCCTCCACTTT. It encodes CASSVVSSRNSPLHF.

The chain employs TRBV5-4 and TRBJ2-7; perhaps TRBD1 as D (6 bases). CDR3 size: 14 residues. The germline V and J ends were trimmed by 1 base and 2 bases, with 10 bases remaining between them. Germline V gene lookup returns CDR1 SGHNT and CDR2 YYREEE (reference sequence). The DNA for the CDR3 is TGTGCCAGCAGCTTGTCACAGGGTACCTACGAGCAGTACTTC. The encoded protein is CASSLSQGTYEQYF. The variable domain in full, completed from reference TRBV5-4 and TRBJ2-7, reads ETGVTQSPTHLIKTRGQQVTLRCSSQSGHNTVSWYQQALGQGPQFIFQYYREEENGRGNFPPRFSGLQFPNYSSELNVNALELDDSALYLCASSLSQGTYEQYFGPGTRLTVT.

The chain carries TRBV6-2 or TRBV6-3 and TRBJ2-7; TRBD2 is a possible D gene (5 bases). Germline V gene data show CDR1 as MNHEY and CDR2 as SVGEGT. Between the trimmed V and J ends, which lost 2 bases and 4 bases, there was a span of 18 bases. This CDR3 has 16 amino acids. The CDR3 coding sequence is TGTGCCAGCAGTTACCGGGTCGGAGGAACCCAGTACGAGCAGTACTTC. As protein: CASSYRVGGTQYEQYF.

This chain connects TRBV24-1 to TRBJ2-7, with D tentatively TRBD1 (5 bases). The CDR3 consists of 13 residues. The germline V gene has CDR1 KGHDR and CDR2 SFDVKD. With 4 bases removed from V and 6 bases from J, the gap between germline ends came to 12 bases. The CDR3 spells CATSEAGWPEQYF. The CDR3 DNA follows: TGTGCCACCAGTGAAGCAGGGTGGCCCGAGCAGTACTTC.

This clone was recorded once. This chain uses TRBV3-1 (or the pseudogene TRBV3-2) with TRBJ1-2, with D unresolved. The V gene lost 8 bases and the J gene lost 2 bases, with 9 bases spanning the gap. Germline loops: CDR1 LGHDT, CDR2 YNNKEL (reference sequence). The length of the CDR3 is 12 residues. The CDR3 bases are TGTGCCAGCGTGGGCCGGAACTATGGCTACACCTTC. Translating gives CASVGRNYGYTF.

The gene calls are TRBV12-5 and TRBJ2-3, with 11 bases that match TRBD1. CDR3 length: 17 residues. Germline CDR1 LGHNT, CDR2 FRNRAP. V shed 0 bases, J shed 4 bases, and the junction held 6 bases outside the gene matches. The CDR3, as DNA: TGTGCTAGTGGTTTGGTACTGGGACAGGGGGTCCCAGATACGCAGTATTTT. It codes for CASGLVLGQGVPDTQYF.

This chain connects TRBV30 to TRBJ2-1; D remains ambiguous. The CDR3 totals 15 residues. Trimming shortened V by 0 bases and J by 7 bases, and 16 bases separated the two germline ends. Germline V gene data show CDR1 as GTSNPN and CDR2 as SVGIG (reference sequence). In DNA form, the CDR3 reads TGTGCCTGGAGTGTACGACGTCTAGTCGGGAATGAGCAGTTCTTC. Amino acid sequence: CAWSVRRLVGNEQFF.

The chain employs TRBV4-3 and TRBJ1-6, with 8 bases identical to TRBD1. The CDR3 length is 14 residues. The V gene's germline CDR1 is LGHNA and CDR2 YSLEER. V trimming: 4 bases; J trimming: 6 bases; junction bases outside the gene matches: 2. CDR3 residues: CASSPGQGNSPLHF. For the CDR3, the DNA is TGCGCCAGCAGCCCCGGACAGGGTAATTCACCCCTCCACTTT.

The V gene is TRBV7-8, the J gene TRBJ2-1; no firm D call. The germline CDR1 and CDR2 sequences are SGHVS and FQNEAQ. V gave up 2 bases and J gave up 6 bases, with 8 bases separating them. CDR3 length: 13 amino acids. The CDR3 DNA reads TGTGCCAGCAGCTTAAGAACCCGCAATGAGCAGTTCTTC. Its protein product is CASSLRTRNEQFF.

In regard to this clone: Other nucleotide sequences in the sample specify the same CDR3. The chain combines TRBV13 with TRBJ1-2; D is possibly TRBD1 (5 bases). CDR1 PRHDT and CDR2 FYEKMQ come from the germline V gene (reference sequence). The CDR3 contains 15 residues. V lost 2 bases and J 6 bases, leaving 16 bases between the germline ends. The CDR3 sequence: CASSLISLVGDGYTF. Here the CDR3 DNA reads TGTGCCAGCAGCTTAATTAGCCTAGTGGGGGATGGCTACACCTTC.

This clone was found once. CDR3 sequence reads: CASSRGFRSGKLFF. The CDR3 DNA follows: TGTGCCAGCAGCCGAGGGTTTCGGAGCGGAAAACTGTTTTTT. The V and J genes are TRBV14 and TRBJ1-4; D remains ambiguous. The germline V and J ends were trimmed by 4 bases and 10 bases, with 16 bases remaining between them. The length of the CDR3 is 14 residues. Germline V CDR1 and CDR2: SGHDN, FVKESK.

The chain couples TRBV6-2 or TRBV6-3 to TRBJ1-2; D unresolved. Trimming took 5 bases from V and 7 from J, leaving 14 bases between them. Germline-derived CDR1 and CDR2 are MNHEY and SVGEGT. The CDR3 has 13 amino acids. CDR3: CASSGSKTGGYTF. In nucleotides, the CDR3 is TGTGCCAGCAGTGGTTCGAAGACGGGTGGCTACACCTTC.